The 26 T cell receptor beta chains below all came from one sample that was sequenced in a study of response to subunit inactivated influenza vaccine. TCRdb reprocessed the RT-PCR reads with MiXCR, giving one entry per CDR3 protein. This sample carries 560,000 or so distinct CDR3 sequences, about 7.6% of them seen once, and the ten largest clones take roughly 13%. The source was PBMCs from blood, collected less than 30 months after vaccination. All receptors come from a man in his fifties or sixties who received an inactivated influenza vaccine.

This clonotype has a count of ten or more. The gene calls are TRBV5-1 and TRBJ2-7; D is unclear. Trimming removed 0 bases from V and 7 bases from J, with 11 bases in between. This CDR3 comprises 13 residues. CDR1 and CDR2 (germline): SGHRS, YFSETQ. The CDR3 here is CASSLALWAEQYF. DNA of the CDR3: TGCGCCAGCAGCTTGGCCCTGTGGGCTGAGCAGTACTTC.

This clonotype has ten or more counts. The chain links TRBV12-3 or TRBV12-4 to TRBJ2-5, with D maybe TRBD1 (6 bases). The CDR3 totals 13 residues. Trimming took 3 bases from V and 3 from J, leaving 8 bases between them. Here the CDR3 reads CASSLNREETQYF. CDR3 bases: TGTGCCAGCAGTTTGAACAGGGAAGAGACCCAGTACTTC.

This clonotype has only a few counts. The CDR3 nucleotides are TGTGCCAGCAGTTTAGAACTAGCGGCCAATGAGCAGTTCTTC. Protein: CASSLELAANEQFF. This rearrangement joins TRBV12-3 or TRBV12-4 to TRBJ2-1; 8 positions agree with TRBD2. The CDR3 extends over 14 amino acids. V shed 1 base, J shed 6 bases, and the junction held 2 bases outside the gene matches.

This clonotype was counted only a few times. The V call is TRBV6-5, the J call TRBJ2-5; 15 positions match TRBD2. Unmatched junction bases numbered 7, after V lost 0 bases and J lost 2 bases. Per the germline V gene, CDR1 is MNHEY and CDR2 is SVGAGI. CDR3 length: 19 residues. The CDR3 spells CASSYSGGTSGGQQETQYF. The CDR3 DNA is TGTGCCAGCAGTTACTCGGGTGGGACTAGCGGGGGGCAACAAGAGACCCAGTACTTC.

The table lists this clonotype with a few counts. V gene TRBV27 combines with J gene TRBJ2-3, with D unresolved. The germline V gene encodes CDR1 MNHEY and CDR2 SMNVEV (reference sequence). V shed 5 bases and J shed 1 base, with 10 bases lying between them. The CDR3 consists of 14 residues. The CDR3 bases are TGTGCCAGCAGTCTCTTTCAGGGCACAGATACGCAGTATTTT. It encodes CASSLFQGTDTQYF.

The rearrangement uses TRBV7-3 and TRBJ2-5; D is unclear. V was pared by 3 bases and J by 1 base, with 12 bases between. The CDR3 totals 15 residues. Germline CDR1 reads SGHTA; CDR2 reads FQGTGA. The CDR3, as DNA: TGTGCCAGCAGCTTGTGGGGTACGGTCCAAGAGACCCAGTACTTC. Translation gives CASSLWGTVQETQYF.

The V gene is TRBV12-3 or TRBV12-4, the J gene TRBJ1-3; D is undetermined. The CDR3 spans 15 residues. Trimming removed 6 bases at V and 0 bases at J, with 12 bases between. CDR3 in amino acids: CASSRRQDSGNTIYF. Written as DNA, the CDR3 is TGTGCCAGCAGCCGCCGACAAGACTCTGGAAACACCATATATTTT.

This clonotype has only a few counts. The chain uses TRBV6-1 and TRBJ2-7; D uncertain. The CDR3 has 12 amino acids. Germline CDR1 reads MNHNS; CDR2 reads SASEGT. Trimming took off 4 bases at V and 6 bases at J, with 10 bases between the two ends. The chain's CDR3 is CASSVERFEQYF. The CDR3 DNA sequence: TGTGCCAGCAGTGTAGAACGCTTCGAGCAGTACTTC.

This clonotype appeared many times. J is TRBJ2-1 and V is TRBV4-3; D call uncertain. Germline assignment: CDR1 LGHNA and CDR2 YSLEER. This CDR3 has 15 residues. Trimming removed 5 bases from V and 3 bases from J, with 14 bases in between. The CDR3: CASSEQPQIYNEQFF. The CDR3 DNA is TGCGCCAGCAGCGAACAGCCGCAGATCTACAATGAGCAGTTCTTC.

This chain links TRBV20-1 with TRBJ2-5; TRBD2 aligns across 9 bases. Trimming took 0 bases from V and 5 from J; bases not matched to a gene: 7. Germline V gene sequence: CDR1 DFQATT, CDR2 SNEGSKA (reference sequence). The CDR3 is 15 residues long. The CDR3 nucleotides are TGCAGTGCTAGAGAGGGTAGCGGGAGTTCGGAGACCCAGTACTTC. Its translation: CSAREGSGSSETQYF.

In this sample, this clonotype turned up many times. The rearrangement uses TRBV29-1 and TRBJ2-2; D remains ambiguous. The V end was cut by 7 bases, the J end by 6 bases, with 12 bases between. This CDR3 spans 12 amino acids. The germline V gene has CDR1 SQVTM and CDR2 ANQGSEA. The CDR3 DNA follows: TGCAGCGCCGCAAGTGCTTCCGGGGAGCTGTTTTTT. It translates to CSAASASGELFF.

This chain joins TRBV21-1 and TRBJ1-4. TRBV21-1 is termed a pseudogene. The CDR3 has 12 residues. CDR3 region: CASSNNWEKLFF. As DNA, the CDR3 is TGTGCCAGCAGCAATAACTGGGAAAAACTGTTTTTT.

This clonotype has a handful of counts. DNA for the CDR3: TGCGCCAGCAGCTTGGTACGGACAAATAACGAGCAGTACTTC. It codes for CASSLVRTNNEQYF. The V gene is TRBV5-1, the J gene TRBJ2-7; possible D gene TRBD1, 5 bases. Germline-derived CDR1 and CDR2 are SGHRS and YFSETQ. CDR3 length equals 14 residues. Trimming took 0 bases from V and 5 from J, leaving 12 bases between them.

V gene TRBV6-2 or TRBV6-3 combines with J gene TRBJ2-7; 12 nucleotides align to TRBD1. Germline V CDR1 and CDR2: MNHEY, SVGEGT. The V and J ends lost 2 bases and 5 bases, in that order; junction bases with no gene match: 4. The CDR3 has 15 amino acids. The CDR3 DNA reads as TGTGCCAGCAGTTACGGGACAGGGGGCATCGACGAGCAGTACTTC. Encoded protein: CASSYGTGGIDEQYF.

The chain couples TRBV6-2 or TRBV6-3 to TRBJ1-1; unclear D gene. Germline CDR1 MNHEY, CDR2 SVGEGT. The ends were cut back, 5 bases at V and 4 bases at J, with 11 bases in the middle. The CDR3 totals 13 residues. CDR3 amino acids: CASSQQVVTEAFF. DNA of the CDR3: TGTGCCAGCAGTCAGCAGGTGGTCACTGAAGCTTTCTTT.

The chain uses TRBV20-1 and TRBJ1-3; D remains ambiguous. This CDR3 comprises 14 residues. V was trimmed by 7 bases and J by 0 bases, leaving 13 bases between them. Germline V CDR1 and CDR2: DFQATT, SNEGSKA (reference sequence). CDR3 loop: CSGFGGISGNTIYF. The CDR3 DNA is TGCAGTGGCTTCGGAGGCATCTCTGGAAACACCATATATTTT.

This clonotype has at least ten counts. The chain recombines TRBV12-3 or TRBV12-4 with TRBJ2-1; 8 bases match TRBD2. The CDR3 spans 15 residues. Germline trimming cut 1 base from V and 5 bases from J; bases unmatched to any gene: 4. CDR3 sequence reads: CASSLGRGGNNEQFF. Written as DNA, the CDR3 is TGTGCCAGCAGTTTAGGCCGGGGGGGTAACAATGAGCAGTTCTTC.

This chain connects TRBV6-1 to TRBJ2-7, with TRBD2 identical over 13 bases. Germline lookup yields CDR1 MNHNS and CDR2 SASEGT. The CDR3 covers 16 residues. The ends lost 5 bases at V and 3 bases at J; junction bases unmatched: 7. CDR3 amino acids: CASSTGLAGSFYEQYF. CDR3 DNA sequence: TGTGCCAGCAGTACGGGACTAGCGGGGTCGTTCTACGAGCAGTACTTC.

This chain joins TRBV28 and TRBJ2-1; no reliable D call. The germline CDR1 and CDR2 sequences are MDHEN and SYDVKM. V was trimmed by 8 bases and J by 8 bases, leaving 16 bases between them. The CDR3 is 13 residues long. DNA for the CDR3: TGTGCCAGCCTCCCTGGGATTTCCGATGAGCAGTTCTTC. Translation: CASLPGISDEQFF.

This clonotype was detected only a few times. CDR3 amino acids: CASSPLGGAYEKLFF. The CDR3, as DNA: TGTGCCAGCAGTCCCCTCGGAGGGGCCTATGAAAAACTGTTTTTT. V usage is TRBV6-1 and J usage is TRBJ1-4; maybe TRBD1 (5 bases). The germline V and J ends were trimmed by 5 bases and 6 bases, with 16 bases remaining between them. CDR1 is MNHNS and CDR2 is SASEGT in the germline V gene. The CDR3 has 15 amino acids.

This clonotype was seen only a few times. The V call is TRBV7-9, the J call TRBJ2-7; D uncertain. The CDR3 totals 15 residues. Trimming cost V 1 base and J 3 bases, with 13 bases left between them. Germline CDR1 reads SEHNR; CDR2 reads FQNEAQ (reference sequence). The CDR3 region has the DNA TGTGCCAGCAGCTTAGGGGTGGGAAAAGTCTACGAGCAGTACTTC. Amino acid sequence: CASSLGVGKVYEQYF.

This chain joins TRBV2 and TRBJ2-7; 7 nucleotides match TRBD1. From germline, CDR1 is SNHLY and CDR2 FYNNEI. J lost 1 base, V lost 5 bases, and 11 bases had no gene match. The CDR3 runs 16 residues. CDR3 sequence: CASSKTPGTASYEQYF. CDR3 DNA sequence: TGTGCCAGCAGTAAAACCCCCGGGACAGCTTCCTACGAGCAGTACTTC.

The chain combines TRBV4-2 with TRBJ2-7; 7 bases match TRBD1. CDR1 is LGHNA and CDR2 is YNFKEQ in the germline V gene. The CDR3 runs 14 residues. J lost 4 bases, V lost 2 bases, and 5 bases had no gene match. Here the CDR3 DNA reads TGTGCCAGCAGCCAACGTGCAGGGGGTTACGAGCAGTACTTC. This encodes CASSQRAGGYEQYF.

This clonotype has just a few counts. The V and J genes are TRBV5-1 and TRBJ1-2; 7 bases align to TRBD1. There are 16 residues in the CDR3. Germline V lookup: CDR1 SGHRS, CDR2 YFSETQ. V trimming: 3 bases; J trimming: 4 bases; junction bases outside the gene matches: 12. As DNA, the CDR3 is TGCGCCAGCAGCTGGGACAGATCATTCTCTAGCTATGGCTACACCTTC. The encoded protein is CASSWDRSFSSYGYTF.

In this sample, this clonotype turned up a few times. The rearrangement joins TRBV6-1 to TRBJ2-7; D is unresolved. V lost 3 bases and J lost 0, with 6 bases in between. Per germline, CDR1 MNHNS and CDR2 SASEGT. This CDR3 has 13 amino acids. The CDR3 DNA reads TGTGCCAGCAGTGAGCGGAGCTCCTACGAGCAGTACTTC. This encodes CASSERSSYEQYF.

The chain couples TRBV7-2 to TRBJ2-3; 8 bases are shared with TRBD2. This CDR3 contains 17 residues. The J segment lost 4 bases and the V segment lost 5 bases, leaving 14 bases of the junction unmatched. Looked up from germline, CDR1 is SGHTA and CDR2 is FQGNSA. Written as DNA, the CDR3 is TGTGCCAGCAGCATCAGACTATCGGGAGGGGTGTCAGATACGCAGTATTTT. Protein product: CASSIRLSGGVSDTQYF.